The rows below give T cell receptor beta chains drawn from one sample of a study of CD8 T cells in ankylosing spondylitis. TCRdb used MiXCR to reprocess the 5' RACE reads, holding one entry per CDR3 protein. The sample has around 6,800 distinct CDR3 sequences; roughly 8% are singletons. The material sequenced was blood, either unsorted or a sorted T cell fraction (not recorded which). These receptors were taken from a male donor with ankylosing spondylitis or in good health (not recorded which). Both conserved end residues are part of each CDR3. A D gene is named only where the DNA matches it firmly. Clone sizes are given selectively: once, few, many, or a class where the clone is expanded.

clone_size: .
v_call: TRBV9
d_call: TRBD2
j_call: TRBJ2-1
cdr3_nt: TGTGCCAGCAGCGATAGCGGGAGGCCCTACAATGAGCAGTTCTTC
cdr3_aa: CASSDSGRPYNEQFF

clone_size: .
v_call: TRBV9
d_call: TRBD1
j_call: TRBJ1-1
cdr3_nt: TGTGCCAGCAGCGAGGAGGACAGGGTGACTGAAGCTTTCTTT
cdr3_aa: CASSEEDRVTEAFF

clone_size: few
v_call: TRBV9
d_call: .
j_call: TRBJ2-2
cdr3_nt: TGTGCCAGCACCCCCGGGGGACTCGGGGAGCTGTTTTTT
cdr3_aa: CASTPGGLGELFF

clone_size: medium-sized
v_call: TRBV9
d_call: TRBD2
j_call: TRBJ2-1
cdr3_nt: TGTGCCAGCAGCGTAGGTAGCGGGAGTCTCGGCTATGAGCAGTTCTTC
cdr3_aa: CASSVGSGSLGYEQFF

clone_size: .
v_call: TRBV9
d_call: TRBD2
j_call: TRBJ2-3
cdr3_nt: TGTGCCAGCACAAGACTAGCGCCTAGCACAGATACGCAGTATTTT
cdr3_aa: CASTRLAPSTDTQYF

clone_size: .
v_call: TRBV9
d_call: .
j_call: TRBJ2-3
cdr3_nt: TGTGCCAGCAGCGCCTATCAGGGAGCGCAGTATTTT
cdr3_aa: CASSAYQGAQYF

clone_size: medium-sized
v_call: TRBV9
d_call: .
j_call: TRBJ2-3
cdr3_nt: TGTGCCAGCAGCGCTCAGGGTTTCAGAGATACGCAGTATTTT
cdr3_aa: CASSAQGFRDTQYF

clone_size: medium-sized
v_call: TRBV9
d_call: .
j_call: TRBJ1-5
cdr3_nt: TGTGCCAGCAGCGTAGGACAGAATAGCAATCAGCCCCAGCATTTT
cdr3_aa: CASSVGQNSNQPQHF

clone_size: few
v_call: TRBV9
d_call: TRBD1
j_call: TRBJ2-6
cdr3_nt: TGTGCCAGCAGCTCATCCAGGAACGGGACAGAGTACTCTGGGGCCAACGTCCTGACTTTC
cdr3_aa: CASSSSRNGTEYSGANVLTF

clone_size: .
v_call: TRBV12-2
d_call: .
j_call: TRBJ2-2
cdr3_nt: TGTGCAAGTCGCTTAGTTGTGCGGTCGGGGGAGCTGTTTTTT
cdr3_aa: CASRLVVRSGELFF

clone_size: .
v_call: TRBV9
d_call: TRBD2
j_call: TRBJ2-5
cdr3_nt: TGTGCCAGCAGCCCCGGGGTAGCGGGGGACCGAGAGACCCAGTACTTC
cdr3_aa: CASSPGVAGDRETQYF

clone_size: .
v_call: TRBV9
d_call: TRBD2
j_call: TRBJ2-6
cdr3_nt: TGTGCCAGCAGTCCACGGGTAGCGGGAGACCCTGGGGCCAACGTCCTGACTTTC
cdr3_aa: CASSPRVAGDPGANVLTF

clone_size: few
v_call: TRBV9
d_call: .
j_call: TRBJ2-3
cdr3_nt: TGTGCCAGCAGCGTAGACGGGGATTCCACAGATACGCAGTATTTT
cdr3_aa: CASSVDGDSTDTQYF

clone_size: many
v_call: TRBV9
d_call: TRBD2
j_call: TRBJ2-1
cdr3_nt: TGTGCCAGCAGCGCCGAGGGGGGACTAGCGGGAAACAATGAGCAGTTCTTC
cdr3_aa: CASSAEGGLAGNNEQFF

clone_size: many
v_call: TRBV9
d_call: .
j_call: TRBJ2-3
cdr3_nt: TGTGCCAGCAGTTCCCGGGAGACTATAGATACGCAGTATTTT
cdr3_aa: CASSSRETIDTQYF

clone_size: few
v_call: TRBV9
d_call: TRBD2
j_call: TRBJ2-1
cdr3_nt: TGTGCCAGCAGCCCCCCCGGGGGGGGGCCAGATGAGCAGTTCTTC
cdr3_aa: CASSPPGGGPDEQFF

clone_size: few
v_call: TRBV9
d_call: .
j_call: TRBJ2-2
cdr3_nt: TGTGCCAGCAGCGTCTCCCGGGACACGAACACCGGGGAGCTGTTTTTT
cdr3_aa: CASSVSRDTNTGELFF

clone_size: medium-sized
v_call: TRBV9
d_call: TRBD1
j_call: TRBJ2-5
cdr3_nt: TGTGCCAGCAGCTACGGGGACAGCCAAGAGACCCAGTACTTC
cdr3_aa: CASSYGDSQETQYF

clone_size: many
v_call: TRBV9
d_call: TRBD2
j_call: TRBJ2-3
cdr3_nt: TGTGCCAGCAGCGTAGACCCGAGGAGCGGGGGAAGCACAGATACGCAGTATTTT
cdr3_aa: CASSVDPRSGGSTDTQYF

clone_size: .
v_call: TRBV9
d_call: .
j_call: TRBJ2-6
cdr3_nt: TGTGCCAGCAGCGTGGGATCGGGGGCCAACGTCCTGACTTTC
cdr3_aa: CASSVGSGANVLTF

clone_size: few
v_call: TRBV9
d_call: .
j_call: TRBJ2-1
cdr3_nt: TGTGCCAGCAGCGTAGAAGCGGGTCTCGCGTACAATGAGCAGTTCTTC
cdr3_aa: CASSVEAGLAYNEQFF

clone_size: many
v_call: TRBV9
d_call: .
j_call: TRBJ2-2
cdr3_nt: TGTGCCAGCAGTCCCGTGGGCCCGAACACCGGGGAGCTGTTTTTT
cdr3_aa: CASSPVGPNTGELFF

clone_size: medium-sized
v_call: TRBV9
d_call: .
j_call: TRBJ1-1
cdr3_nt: TGTGCCAGCAGCGTAAAGGGCGTGAACACTGAAGCTTTCTTT
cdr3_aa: CASSVKGVNTEAFF

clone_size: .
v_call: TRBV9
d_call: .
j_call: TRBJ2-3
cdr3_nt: TGTGCCAGCTCCCCCAAGGAGTCCACTAGCACAGATACGCAGTATTTT
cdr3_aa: CASSPKESTSTDTQYF

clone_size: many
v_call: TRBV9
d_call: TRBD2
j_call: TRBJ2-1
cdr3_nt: TGTGCCAGCAGCCCCCCGGGGGGGCCTCACAATGAGCAGTTCTTC
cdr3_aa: CASSPPGGPHNEQFF

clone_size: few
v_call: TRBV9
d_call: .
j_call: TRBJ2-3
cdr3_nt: TGTGCCAGCAGCGTAGTGGGAACAGATACGCAGTATTTT
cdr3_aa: CASSVVGTDTQYF

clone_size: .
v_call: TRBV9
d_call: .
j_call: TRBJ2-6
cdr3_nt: TGTGCCAGCAGCGTTAGGCTGATGGGGTCAGGGGCCAACGTCCTGACTTTC
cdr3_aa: CASSVRLMGSGANVLTF

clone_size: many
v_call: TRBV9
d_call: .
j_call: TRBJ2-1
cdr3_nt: TGTGCCAGCAGCGTAGTTCAGGGGGGGAATGAGCAGTTCTTC
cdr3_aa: CASSVVQGGNEQFF

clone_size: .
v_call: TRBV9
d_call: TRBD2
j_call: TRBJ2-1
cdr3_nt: TGTGCCAGCAGCGTAACTGGCGGGGGGAATGAGCAGTTCTTC
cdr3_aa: CASSVTGGGNEQFF

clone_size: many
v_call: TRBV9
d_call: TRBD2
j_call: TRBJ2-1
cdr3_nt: TGTGCCAGCAGCGTAGGGGGGGGCTCCTACAATGAGCAGTTCTTC
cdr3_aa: CASSVGGGSYNEQFF

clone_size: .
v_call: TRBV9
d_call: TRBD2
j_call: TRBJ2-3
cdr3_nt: TGTGCCAGCAGCGTACCCCTGGGGGGACCGACCGTAGGGACTAGCGAGGGTACGCAGTATTTT
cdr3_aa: CASSVPLGGPTVGTSEGTQYF

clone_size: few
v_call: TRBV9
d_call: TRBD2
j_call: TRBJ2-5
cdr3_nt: TGTGCCAGCAGCGCCTGGGGGGGAGGAGAGACCCAGTACTTC
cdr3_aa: CASSAWGGGETQYF

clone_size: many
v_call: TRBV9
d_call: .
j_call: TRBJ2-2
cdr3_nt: TGTGCCAGCAGCGGCGAAGCGAACACCGGGGAGCTGTTTTTT
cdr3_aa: CASSGEANTGELFF

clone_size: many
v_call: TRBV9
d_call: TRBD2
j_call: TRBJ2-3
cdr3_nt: TGTGCCAGCAGCGTCTCCGGGGGGATGACAGATACGCAGTATTTT
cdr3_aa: CASSVSGGMTDTQYF

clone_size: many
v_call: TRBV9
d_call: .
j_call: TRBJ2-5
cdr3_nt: TGTGCCAGCAGCGACCAGGGGAATAGGGAGACCCAGTACTTC
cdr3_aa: CASSDQGNRETQYF

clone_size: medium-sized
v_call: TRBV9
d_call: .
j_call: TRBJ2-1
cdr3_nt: TGTGCCAGCAGCGTAGAGGGACCCATCCACGAGCAGTTCTTC
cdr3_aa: CASSVEGPIHEQFF

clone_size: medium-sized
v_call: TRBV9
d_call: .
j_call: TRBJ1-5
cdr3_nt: TGTGCCAGCAGCTCCTCGGGGGGTTGGGGTCAGCCCCAGCATTTT
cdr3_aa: CASSSSGGWGQPQHF

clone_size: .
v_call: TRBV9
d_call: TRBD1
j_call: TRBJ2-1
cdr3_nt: TGTGCCAGCAGCCTCCCTCGGGACAGCTCCTACAATGAGCAGTTCTTC
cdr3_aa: CASSLPRDSSYNEQFF

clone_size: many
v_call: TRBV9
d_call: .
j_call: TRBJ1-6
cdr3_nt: TGTGCCAGCAGCGCGGGCGACCGGGGCGATTCACCCCTCCACTTT
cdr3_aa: CASSAGDRGDSPLHF

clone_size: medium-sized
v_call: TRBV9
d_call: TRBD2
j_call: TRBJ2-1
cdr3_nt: TGTGCCAGCAGCTCCAGGACTAGCGGGTCCTACAATGAGCAGTTCTTC
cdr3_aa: CASSSRTSGSYNEQFF

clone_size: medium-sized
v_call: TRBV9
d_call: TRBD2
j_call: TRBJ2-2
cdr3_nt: TGTGCCAGCAGCCAACCCCTAGCGGGAGGGAACACCGGGGAGCTGTTTTTT
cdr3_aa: CASSQPLAGGNTGELFF